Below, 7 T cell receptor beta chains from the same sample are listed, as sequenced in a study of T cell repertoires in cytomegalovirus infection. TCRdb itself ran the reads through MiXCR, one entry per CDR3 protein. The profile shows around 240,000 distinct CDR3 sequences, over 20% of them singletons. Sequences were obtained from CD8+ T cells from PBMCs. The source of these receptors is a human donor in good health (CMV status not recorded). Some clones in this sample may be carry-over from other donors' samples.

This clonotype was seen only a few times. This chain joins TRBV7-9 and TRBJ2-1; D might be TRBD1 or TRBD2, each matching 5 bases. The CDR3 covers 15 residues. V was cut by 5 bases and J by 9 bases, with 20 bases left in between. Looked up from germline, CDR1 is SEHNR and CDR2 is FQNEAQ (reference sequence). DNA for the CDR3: TGTGCCAGCAGCCACCCCCGGGACCCTCGGGGTGAGCAGTTCTTC. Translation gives CASSHPRDPRGEQFF.

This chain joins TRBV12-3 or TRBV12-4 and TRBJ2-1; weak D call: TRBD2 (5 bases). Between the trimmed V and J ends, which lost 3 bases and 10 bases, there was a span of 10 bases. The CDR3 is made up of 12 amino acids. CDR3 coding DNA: TGTGCCAGCAGTTTCTTTAGCGAAGAGCAGTTCTTC. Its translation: CASSFFSEEQFF.

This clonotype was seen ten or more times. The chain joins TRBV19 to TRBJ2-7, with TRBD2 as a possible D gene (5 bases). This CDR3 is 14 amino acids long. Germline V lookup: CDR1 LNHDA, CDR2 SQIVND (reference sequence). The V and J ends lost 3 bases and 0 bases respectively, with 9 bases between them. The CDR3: CASSIEGSSYEQYF. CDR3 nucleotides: TGTGCCAGTAGTATTGAGGGTTCCTCCTACGAGCAGTACTTC.

CDR3 residues: CASSLVSTGEAFF. CDR3 in DNA: TGTGCCAGCAGCTTAGTTTCGACAGGCGAAGCTTTCTTT. The chain has TRBV11-3 and TRBJ1-1, with D tentatively TRBD1 (6 bases). The CDR3 is 13 amino acids. V was cut by 1 base and J by 8 bases, with 11 bases left in between. Germline V gene data show CDR1 as SGHNT and CDR2 as YENEEA.

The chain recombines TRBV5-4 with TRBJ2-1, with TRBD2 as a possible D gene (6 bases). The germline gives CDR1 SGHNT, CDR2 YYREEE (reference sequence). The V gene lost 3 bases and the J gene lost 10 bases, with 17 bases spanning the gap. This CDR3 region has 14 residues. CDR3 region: CASSSTQEGREQFF. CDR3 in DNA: TGTGCCAGCAGCTCGACCCAGGAGGGGAGGGAGCAGTTCTTC.

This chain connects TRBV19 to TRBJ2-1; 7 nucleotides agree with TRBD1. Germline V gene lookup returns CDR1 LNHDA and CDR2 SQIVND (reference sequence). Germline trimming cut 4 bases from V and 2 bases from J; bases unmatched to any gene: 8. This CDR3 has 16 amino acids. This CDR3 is CASSTLGDRTYNEQFF. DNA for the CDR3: TGTGCCAGTAGTACCCTCGGGGACAGAACCTACAATGAGCAGTTCTTC.

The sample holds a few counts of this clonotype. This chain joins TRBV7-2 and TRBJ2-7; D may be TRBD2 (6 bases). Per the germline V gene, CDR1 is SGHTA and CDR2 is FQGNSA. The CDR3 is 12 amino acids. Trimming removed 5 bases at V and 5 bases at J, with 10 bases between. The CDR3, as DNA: TGTGCCAGCAGCGACCGGAGGGACGAGCAGTACTTC. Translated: CASSDRRDEQYF. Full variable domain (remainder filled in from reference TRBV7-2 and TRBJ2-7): GAGVSQSPSNKVTEKGKDVELRCDPISGHTALYWYRQSLGQGLEFLIYFQGNSAPDKSGLPSDRFSAERTGGSVSTLTIQRTQQEDSAVYLCASSDRRDEQYFGPGTRLTVT.